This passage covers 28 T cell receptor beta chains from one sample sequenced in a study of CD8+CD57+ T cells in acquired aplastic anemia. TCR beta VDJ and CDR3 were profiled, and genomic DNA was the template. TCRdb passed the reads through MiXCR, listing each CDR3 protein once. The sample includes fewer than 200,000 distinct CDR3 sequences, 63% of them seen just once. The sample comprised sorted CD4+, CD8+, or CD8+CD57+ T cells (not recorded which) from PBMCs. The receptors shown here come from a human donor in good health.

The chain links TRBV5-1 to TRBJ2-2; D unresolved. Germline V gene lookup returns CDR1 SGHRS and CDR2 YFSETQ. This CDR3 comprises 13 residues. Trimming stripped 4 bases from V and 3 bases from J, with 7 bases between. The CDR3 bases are TGCGCCAGCAGCCACGACTACACCGGGGAGCTGTTTTTT. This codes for CASSHDYTGELFF.

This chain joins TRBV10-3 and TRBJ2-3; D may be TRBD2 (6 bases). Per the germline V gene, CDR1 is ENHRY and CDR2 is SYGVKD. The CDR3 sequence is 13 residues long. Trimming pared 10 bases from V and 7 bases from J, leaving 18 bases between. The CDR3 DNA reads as TGTGCCACACTCGGGGCTAGCGAGCATACGCAGTATTTT. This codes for CATLGASEHTQYF.

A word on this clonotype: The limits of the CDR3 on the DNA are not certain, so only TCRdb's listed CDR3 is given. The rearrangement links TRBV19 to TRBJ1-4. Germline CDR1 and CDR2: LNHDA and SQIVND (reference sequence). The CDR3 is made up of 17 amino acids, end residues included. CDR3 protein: CASNRDSKGSVSEKLFF.

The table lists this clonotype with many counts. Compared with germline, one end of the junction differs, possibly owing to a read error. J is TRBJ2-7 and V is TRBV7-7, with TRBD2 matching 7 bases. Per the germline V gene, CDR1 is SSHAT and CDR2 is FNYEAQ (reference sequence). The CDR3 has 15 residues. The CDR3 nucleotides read TGTGCTAGCAGCTTAGGTTACGGGGGGACCTACGAGCAGTACTTC. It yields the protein CASSLGYGGTYEQYF.

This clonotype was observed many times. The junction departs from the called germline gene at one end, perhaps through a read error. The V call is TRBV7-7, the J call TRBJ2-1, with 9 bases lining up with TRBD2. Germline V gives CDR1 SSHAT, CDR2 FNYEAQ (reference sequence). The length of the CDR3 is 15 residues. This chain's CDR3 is CASSLGSGSDYEQFF. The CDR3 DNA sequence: TGTGCTAGCAGCTTAGGTAGCGGGAGTGATTATGAGCAGTTCTTC. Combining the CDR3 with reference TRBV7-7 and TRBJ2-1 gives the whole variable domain GAGVSQSPRYKVTKRGQDVTLRCDPISSHATLYWYQQALGQGPEFLTYFNYEAQPDKSGLPSDRFSAERPEGSISTLTIQRTEQRDSAMYRCASSLGSGSDYEQFFGPGTRLTVL.

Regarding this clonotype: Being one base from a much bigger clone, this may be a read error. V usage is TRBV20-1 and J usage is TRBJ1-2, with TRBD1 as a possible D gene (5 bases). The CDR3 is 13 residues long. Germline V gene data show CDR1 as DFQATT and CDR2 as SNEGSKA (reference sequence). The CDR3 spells CSARGRENYGCTF. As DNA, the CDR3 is TGCAGTGCTAGAGGCAGGGAAAACTATGGCTGCACCTTC.

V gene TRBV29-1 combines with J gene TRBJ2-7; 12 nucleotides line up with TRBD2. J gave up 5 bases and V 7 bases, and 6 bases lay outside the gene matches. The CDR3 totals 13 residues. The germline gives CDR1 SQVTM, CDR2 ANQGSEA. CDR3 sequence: CSGGLAGTDEQYF. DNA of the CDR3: TGCAGCGGCGGACTAGCGGGGACCGACGAGCAGTACTTC.

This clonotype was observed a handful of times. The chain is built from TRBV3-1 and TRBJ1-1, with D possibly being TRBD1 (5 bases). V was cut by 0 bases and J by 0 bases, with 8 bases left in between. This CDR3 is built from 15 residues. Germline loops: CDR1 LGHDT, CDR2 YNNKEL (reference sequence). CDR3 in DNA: TGTGCCAGCAGCCAAGATGGGGCCGTGAACACTGAAGCTTTCTTT. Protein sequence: CASSQDGAVNTEAFF. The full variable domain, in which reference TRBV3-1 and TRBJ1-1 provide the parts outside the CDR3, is DTAVSQTPKYLVTQMGNDKSIKCEQNLGHDTMYWYKQDSKKFLKIMFSYNNKELIINETVPNRFSPKSPDKAHLNLHINSLELGDSAVYFCASSQDGAVNTEAFFGQGTRLTVV.

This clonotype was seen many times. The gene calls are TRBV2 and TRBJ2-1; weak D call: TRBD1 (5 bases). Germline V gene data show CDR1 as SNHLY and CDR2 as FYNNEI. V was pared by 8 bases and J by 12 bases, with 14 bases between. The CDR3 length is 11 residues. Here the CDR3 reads CASGAEILQFF. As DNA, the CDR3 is TGTGCCAGCGGGGCGGAGATCCTGCAGTTCTTC.

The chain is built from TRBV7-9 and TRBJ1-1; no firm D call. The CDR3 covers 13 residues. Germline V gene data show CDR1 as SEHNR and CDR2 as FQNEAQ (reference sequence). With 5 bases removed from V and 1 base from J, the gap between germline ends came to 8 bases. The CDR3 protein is CASSPRPNTEAFF. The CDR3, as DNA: TGTGCCAGCAGCCCAAGGCCGAACACTGAAGCTTTCTTT.

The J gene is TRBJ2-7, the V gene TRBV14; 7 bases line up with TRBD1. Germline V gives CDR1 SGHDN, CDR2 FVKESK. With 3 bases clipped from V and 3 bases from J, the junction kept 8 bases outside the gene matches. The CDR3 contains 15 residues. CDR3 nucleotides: TGTGCCAGCAGCCATAGTGCAGGGGGTAACTACGAGCAGTACTTC. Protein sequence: CASSHSAGGNYEQYF.

The CDR3 nucleotides read TGTGCCAGCAGCCCCCGAGGGAAGAACACCGGGGAGCTGTTTTTT. As protein: CASSPRGKNTGELFF. This chain links TRBV7-2 with TRBJ2-2; maybe TRBD2 (5 bases). Trimming shortened V by 5 bases and J by 1 base, and 11 bases separated the two germline ends. The CDR3 is made up of 15 amino acids. CDR1 is SGHTA, CDR2 FQGNSA, per germline.

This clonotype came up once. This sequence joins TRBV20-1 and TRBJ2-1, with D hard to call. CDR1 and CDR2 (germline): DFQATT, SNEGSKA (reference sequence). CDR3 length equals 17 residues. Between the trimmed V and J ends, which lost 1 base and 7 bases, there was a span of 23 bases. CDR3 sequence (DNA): TGCAGTGCTAGAGCACCCCAACGGGCAATCCTAAATAATGAGCAGTTCTTC. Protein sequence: CSARAPQRAILNNEQFF.

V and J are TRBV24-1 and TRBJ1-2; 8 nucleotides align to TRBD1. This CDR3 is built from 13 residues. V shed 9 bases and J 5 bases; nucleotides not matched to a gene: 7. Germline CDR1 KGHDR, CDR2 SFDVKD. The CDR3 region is CATWGQDDYGYTF. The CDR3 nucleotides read TGTGCCACCTGGGGACAGGATGATTATGGCTACACCTTC.

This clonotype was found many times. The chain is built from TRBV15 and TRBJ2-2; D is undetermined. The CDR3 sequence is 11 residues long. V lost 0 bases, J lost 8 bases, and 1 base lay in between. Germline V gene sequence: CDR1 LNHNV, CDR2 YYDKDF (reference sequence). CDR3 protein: CATSRDGELFF. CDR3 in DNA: TGTGCCACCAGCAGAGATGGGGAGCTGTTTTTT. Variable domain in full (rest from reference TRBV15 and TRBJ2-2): DAMVIQNPRYQVTQFGKPVTLSCSQTLNHNVMYWYQQKSSQAPKLLFHYYDKDFNNEADTPDNFQSRRPNTSFCFLDIRSPGLGDTAMYLCATSRDGELFFGEGSRLTVL.

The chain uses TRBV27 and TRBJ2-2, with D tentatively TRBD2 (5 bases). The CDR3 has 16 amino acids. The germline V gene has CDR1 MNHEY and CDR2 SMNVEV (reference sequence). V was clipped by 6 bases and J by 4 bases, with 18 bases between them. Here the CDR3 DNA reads TGTGCCAGCAGCGTCATAGCGAACCCTGGCACCGGGGAGCTGTTTTTT. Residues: CASSVIANPGTGELFF.

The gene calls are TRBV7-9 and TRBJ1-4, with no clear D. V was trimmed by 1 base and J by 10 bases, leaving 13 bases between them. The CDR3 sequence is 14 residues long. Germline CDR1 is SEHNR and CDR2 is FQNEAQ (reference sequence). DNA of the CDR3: TGTGCCAGCAGCTTAGAGGCCATTAGTGGAAAACTGTTTTTT. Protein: CASSLEAISGKLFF.

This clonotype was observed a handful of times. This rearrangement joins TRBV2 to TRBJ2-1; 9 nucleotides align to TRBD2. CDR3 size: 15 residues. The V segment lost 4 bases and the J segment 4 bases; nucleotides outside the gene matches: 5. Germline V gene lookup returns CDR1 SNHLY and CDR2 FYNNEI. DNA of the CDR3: TGTGCCAGCAGTGGCATGACTAGCGGTTACAATGAGCAGTTCTTC. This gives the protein CASSGMTSGYNEQFF.

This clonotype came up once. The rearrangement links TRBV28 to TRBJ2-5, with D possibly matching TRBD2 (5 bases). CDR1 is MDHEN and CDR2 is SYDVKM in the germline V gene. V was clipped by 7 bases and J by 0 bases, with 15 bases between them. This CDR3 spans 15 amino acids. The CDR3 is CASKLSTGYQETQYF. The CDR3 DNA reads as TGTGCCAGCAAATTGTCCACGGGGTACCAAGAGACCCAGTACTTC.

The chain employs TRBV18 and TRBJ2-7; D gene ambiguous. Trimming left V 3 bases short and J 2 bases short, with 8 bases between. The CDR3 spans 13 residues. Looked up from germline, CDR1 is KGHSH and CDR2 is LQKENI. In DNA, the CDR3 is TGTGCCAGCTCACCCGACGGACCCTACGAGCAGTACTTC. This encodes CASSPDGPYEQYF.

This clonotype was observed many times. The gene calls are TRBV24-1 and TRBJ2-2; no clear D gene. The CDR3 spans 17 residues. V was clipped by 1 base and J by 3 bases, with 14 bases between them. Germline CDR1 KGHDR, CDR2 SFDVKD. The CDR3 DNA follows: TGTGCCACCAGTGATTTCACCAGATACGAGGACACCGGGGAGCTGTTTTTT. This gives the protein CATSDFTRYEDTGELFF.

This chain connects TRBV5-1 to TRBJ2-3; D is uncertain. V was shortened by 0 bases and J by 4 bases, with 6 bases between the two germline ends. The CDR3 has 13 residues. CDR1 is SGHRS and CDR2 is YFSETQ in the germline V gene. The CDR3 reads CASSLGDSDTQYF. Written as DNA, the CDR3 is TGCGCCAGCAGCTTGGGTGATTCAGATACGCAGTATTTT. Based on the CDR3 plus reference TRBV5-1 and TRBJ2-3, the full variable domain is KAGVTQTPRYLIKTRGQQVTLSCSPISGHRSVSWYQQTPGQGLQFLFEYFSETQRNKGNFPGRFSGRQFSNSRSEMNVSTLELGDSALYLCASSLGDSDTQYFGPGTRLTVL.

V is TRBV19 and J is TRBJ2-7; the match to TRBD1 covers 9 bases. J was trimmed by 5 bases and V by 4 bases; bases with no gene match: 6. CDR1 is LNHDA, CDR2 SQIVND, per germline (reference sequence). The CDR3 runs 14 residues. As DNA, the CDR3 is TGTGCCAGTAGTAGAAGGACAGGGGCTCACGAGCAGTACTTC. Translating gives CASSRRTGAHEQYF.

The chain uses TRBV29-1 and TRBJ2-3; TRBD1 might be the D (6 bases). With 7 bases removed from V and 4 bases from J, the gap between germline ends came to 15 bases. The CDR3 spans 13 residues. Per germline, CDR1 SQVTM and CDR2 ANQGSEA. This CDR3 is CSDTGISADTQYF. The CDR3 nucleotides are TGCAGCGACACAGGGATATCGGCAGATACGCAGTATTTT.

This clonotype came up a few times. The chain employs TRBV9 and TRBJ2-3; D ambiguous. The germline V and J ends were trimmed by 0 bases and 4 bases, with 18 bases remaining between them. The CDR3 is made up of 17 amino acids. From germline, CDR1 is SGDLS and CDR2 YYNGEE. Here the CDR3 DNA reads TGTGCCAGCAGCGTAGGGCAGGCGGTCCAGCCCGCAGATACGCAGTATTTT. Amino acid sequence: CASSVGQAVQPADTQYF. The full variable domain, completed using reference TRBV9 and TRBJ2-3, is DSGVTQTPKHLITATGQRVTLRCSPRSGDLSVYWYQQSLDQGLQFLIQYYNGEERAKGNILERFSAQQFPDLHSELNLSSLELGDSALYFCASSVGQAVQPADTQYFGPGTRLTVL.

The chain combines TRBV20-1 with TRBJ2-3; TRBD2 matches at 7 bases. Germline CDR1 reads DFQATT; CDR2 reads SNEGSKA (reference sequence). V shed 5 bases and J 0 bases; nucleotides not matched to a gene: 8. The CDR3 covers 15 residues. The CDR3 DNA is TGCAGTGCTGGGCAGCGGGGACGGAGCACAGATACGCAGTATTTT. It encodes CSAGQRGRSTDTQYF.

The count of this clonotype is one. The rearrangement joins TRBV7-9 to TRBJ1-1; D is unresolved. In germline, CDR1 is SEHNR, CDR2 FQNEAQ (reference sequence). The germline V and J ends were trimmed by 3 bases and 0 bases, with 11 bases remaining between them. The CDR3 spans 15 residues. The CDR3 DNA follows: TGTGCCAGCAGCTTGGATATTAGCATGAACACTGAAGCTTTCTTT. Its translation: CASSLDISMNTEAFF. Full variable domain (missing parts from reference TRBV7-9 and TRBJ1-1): DTGVSQNPRHKITKRGQNVTFRCDPISEHNRLYWYRQTLGQGPEFLTYFQNEAQLEKSRLLSDRFSAERPKGSFSTLEIQRTEQGDSAMYLCASSLDISMNTEAFFGQGTRLTVV.

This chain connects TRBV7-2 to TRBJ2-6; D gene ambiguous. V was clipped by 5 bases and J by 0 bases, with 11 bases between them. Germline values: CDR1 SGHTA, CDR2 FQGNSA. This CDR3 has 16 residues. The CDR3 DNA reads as TGTGCCAGCAGCCTGTCCGCGCTCTCTGGGGCCAACGTCCTGACTTTC. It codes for CASSLSALSGANVLTF.